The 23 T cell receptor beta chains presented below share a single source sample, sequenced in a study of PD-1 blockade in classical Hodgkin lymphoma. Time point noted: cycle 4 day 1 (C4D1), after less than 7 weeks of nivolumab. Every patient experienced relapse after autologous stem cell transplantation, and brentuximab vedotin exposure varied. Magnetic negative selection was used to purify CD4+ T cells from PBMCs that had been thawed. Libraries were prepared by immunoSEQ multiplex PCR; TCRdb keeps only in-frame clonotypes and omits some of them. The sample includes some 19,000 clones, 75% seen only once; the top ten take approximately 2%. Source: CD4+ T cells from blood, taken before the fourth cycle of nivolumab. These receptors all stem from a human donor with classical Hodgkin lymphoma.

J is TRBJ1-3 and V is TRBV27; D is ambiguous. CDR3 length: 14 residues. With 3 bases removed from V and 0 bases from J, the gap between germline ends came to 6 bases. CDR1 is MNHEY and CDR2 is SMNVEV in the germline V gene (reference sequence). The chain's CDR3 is CASSFSHSGNTIYF. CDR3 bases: TGTGCCAGCAGTTTCAGCCACTCTGGAAACACCATATATTTT.

DNA for the CDR3: TGTGCCAGCAGTTTCGCCGGGAGCTATGGCTACACCTTC. It yields the protein CASSFAGSYGYTF. The chain combines TRBV6-5 with TRBJ1-2; D is uncertain. Germline-derived CDR1 and CDR2 are MNHEY and SVGAGI. CDR3 size: 13 residues. The V and J ends lost 4 bases and 4 bases respectively, with 10 bases between them.

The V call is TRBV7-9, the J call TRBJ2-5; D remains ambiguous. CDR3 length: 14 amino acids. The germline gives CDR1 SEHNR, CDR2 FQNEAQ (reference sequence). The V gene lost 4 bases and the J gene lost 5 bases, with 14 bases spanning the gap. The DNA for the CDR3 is TGTGCCAGCAGCTCACCCGGTTTCGGGGAGACCCAGTACTTC. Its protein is CASSSPGFGETQYF.

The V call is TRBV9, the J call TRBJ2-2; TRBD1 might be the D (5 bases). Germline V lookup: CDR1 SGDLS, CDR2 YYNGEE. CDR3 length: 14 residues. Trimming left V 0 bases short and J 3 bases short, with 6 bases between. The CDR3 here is CASSVGTYTGELFF. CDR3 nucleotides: TGTGCCAGCAGCGTAGGGACATACACCGGGGAGCTGTTTTTT.

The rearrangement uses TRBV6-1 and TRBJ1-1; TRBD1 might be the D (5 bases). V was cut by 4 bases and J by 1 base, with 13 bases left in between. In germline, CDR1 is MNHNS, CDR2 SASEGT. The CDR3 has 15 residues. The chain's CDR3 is CASSGWGRGNTEAFF. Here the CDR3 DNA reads TGTGCCAGCAGTGGGTGGGGGAGGGGGAACACTGAAGCTTTCTTT.

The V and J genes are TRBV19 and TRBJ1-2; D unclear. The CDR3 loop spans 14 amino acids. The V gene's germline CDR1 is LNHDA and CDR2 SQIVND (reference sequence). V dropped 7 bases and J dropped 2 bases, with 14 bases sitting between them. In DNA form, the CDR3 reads TGTGCCAGTAAAACAGAACCCTCGAACTATGGCTACACCTTC. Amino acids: CASKTEPSNYGYTF. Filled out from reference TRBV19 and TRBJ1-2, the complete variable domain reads DGGITQSPKYLFRKEGQNVTLSCEQNLNHDAMYWYRQDPGQGLRLIYYSQIVNDFQKGDIAEGYSVSREKKESFPLTVTSAQKNPTAFYLCASKTEPSNYGYTFGSGTRLTVV.

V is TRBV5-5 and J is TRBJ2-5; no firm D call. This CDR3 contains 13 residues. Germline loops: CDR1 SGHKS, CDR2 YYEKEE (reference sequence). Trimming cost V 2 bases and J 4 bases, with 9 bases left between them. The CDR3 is CASSFFPPETQYF. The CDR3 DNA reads TGTGCCAGCAGCTTCTTTCCCCCAGAGACCCAGTACTTC.

Written as DNA, the CDR3 is TGCGCCAGCAGCTTGATCCCAGGACCAAACACCGGGGAGCTGTTTTTT. Protein: CASSLIPGPNTGELFF. The chain employs TRBV5-1 and TRBJ2-2; D gene unclear. Germline CDR1 is SGHRS and CDR2 is YFSETQ. This CDR3 is built from 16 residues. V lost 1 base to trimming and J lost 2 bases, with 12 bases between them.

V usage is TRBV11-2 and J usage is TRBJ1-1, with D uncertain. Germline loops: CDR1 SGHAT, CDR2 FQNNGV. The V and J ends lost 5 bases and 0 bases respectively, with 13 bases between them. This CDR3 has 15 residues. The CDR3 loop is CASSASNVMNTEAFF. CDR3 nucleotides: TGTGCCAGCAGCGCTTCTAACGTCATGAACACTGAAGCTTTCTTT.

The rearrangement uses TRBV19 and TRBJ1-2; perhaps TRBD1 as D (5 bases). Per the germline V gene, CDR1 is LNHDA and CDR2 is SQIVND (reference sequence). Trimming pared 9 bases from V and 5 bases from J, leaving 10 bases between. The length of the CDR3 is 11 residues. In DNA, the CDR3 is TGTGCCAGCACAGGAGGATATGGCTACACCTTC. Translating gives CASTGGYGYTF. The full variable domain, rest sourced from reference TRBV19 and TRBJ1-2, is DGGITQSPKYLFRKEGQNVTLSCEQNLNHDAMYWYRQDPGQGLRLIYYSQIVNDFQKGDIAEGYSVSREKKESFPLTVTSAQKNPTAFYLCASTGGYGYTFGSGTRLTVV.

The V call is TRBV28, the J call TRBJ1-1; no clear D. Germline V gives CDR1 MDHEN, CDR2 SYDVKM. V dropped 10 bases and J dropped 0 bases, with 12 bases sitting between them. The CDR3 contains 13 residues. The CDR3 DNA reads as TGTGCCACTAGCGGCGGAATGAACACTGAAGCTTTCTTT. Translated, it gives CATSGGMNTEAFF.

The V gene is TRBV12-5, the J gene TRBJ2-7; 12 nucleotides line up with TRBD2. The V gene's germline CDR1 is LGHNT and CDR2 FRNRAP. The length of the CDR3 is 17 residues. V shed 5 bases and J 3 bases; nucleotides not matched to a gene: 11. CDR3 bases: TGTGCTAGTGGTCCGGCACGACTAGCGGGAGTGAACTACGAGCAGTACTTC. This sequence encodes CASGPARLAGVNYEQYF. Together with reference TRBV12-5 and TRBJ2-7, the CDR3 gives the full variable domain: DARVTQTPRHKVTEMGQEVTMRCQPILGHNTVFWYRQTMMQGLELLAYFRNRAPLDDSGMPKDRFSAEMPDATLATLKIQPSEPRDSAVYFCASGPARLAGVNYEQYFGPGTRLTVT.

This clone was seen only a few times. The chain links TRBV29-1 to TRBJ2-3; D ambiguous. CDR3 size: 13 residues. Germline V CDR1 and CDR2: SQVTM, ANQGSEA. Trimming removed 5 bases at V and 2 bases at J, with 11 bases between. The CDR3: CSVNKWDTDTQYF. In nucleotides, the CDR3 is TGCAGCGTTAACAAGTGGGACACAGATACGCAGTATTTT.

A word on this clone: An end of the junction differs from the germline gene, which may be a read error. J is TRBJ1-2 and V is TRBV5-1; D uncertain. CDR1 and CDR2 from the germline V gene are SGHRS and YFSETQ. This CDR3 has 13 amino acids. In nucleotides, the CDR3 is TGTGCCAGCAGCTACACAGAGAACTATGGCTACACCTTC. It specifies CASSYTENYGYTF. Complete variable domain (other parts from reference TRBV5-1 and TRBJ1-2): KAGVTQTPRYLIKTRGQQVTLSCSPISGHRSVSWYQQTPGQGLQFLFEYFSETQRNKGNFPGRFSGRQFSNSRSEMNVSTLELGDSALYLCASSYTENYGYTFGSGTRLTVV.

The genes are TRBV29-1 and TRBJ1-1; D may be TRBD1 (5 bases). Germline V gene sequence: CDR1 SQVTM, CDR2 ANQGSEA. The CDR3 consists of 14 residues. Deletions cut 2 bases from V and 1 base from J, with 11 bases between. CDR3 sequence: CSVERAGGNTEAFF. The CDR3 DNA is TGCAGCGTTGAAAGGGCGGGGGGGAACACTGAAGCTTTCTTT.

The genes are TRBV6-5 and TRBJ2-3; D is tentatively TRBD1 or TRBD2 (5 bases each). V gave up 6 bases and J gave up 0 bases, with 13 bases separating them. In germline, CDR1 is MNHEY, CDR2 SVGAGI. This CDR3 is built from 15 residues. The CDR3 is CASSPSRDSTDTQYF. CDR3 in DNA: TGTGCCAGCAGCCCCTCCCGGGACAGCACAGATACGCAGTATTTT.

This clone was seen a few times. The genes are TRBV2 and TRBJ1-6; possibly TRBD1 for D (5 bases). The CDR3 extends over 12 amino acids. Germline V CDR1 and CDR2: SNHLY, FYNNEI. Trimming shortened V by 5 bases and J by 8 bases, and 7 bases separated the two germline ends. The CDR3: CASSRDYSPLHF. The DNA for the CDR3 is TGTGCCAGCAGTCGGGACTATTCACCCCTCCACTTT.

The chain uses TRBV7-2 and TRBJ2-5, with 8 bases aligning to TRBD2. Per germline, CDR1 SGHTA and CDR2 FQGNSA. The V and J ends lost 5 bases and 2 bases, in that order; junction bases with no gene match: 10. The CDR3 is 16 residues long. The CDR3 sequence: CASSGIAGTQQETQYF. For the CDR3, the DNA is TGTGCCAGCAGCGGGATAGCGGGGACCCAGCAAGAGACCCAGTACTTC. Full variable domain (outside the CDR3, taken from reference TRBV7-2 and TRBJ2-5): GAGVSQSPSNKVTEKGKDVELRCDPISGHTALYWYRQSLGQGLEFLIYFQGNSAPDKSGLPSDRFSAERTGGSVSTLTIQRTQQEDSAVYLCASSGIAGTQQETQYFGPGTRLLVL.

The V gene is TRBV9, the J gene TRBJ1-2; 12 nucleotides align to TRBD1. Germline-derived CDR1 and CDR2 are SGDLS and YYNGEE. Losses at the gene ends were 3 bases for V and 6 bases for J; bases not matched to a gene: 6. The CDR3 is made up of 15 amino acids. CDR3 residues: CASSGTGTGGNGYTF. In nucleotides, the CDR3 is TGTGCCAGCAGCGGGACCGGGACAGGGGGCAATGGCTACACCTTC.

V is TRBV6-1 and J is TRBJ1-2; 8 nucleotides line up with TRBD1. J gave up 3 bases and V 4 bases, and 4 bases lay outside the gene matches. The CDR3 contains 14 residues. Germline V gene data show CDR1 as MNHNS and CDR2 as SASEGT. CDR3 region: CASSVVGQDYGYTF. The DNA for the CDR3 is TGTGCCAGCAGTGTAGTGGGACAGGACTATGGCTACACCTTC.

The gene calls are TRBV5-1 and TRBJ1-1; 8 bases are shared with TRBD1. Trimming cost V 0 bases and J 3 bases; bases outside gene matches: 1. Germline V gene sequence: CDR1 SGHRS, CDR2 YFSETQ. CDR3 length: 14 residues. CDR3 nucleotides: TGCGCCAGCAGCTTGGACAGGGGGGACACTGAAGCTTTCTTT. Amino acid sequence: CASSLDRGDTEAFF.

DNA of the CDR3: TGTGCCAGCAGCGCTAGCGGGGGGGCCTCGGAGACCCAGTACTTC. Amino acids: CASSASGGASETQYF. The chain recombines TRBV7-2 with TRBJ2-5, with 12 bases matching TRBD2. The CDR3 is made up of 15 amino acids. Trimming at V came to 5 bases and at J to 5 bases, leaving 6 bases not matched to a gene. In germline, CDR1 is SGHTA, CDR2 FQGNSA.

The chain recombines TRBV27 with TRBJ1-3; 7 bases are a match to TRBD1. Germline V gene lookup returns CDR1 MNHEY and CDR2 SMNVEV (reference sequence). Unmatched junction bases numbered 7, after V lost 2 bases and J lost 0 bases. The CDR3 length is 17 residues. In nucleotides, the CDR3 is TGTGCCAGCAGTTTAACGGGACAGCCCCTCTCTGGAAACACCATATATTTT. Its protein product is CASSLTGQPLSGNTIYF.